This T cell receptor beta chain derives from a study of blood T cells in healthy people across ages. It was with a sample-barcoded 5' primer and a J-beta primer mix that a second PCR of about 7 to 12 cycles was run. From the 5' RACE reads, TCRdb called clonotypes with MiXCR, one entry per CDR3 protein. In the table there are some 900,000 distinct CDR3 sequences, roughly 50% of which are singletons. There were at least 5.5 micrograms of total RNA extracted from every sample. The CDR3 is made up of 16 amino acids. The ends lost 6 bases at V and 7 bases at J; junction bases unmatched: 12. The receptor was isolated from a man aged 25-45 years in good health. The sequencing input was blood. V usage is TRBV12-3 or TRBV12-4 and J usage is TRBJ2-5, with 12 bases aligning to TRBD1. The CDR3 sequence: CASSLGTGGLRVTQYF. The CDR3 nucleotides read TGTGCCAGCAGCCTAGGGACAGGGGGCTTAAGAGTGACCCAGTACTTC.